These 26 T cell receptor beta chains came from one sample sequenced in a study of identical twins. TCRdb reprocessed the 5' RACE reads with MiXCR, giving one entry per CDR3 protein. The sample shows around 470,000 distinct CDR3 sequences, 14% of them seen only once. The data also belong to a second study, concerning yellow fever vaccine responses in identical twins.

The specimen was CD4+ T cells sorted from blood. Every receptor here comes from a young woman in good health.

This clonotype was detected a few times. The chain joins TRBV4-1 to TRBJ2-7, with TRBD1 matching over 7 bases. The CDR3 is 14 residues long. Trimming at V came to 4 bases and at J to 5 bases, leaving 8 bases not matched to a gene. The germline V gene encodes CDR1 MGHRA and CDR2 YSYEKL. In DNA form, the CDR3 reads TGCGCCAGCAGCCCTTCCGGGACAGCCCACGAGCAGTACTTC. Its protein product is CASSPSGTAHEQYF.

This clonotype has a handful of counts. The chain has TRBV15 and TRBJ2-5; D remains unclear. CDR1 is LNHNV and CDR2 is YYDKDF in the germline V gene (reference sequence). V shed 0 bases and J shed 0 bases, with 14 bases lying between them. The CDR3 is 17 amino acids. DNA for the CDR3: TGTGCCACCAGCAGAGATACGTTACAAAAGGACCAAGAGACCCAGTACTTC. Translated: CATSRDTLQKDQETQYF.

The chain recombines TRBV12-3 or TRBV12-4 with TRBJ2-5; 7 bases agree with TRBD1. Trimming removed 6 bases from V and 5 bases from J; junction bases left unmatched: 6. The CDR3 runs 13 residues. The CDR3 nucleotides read TGTGCCAGCAGGAAGACAGGGATCGAGACCCAGTACTTC. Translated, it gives CASRKTGIETQYF.

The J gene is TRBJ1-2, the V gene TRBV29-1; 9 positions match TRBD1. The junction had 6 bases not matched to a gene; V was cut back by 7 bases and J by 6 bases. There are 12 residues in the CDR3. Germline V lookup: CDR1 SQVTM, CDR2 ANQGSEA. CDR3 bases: TGCAGCGGCCAACAGGGGGCCAATGGCTACACCTTC. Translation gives CSGQQGANGYTF.

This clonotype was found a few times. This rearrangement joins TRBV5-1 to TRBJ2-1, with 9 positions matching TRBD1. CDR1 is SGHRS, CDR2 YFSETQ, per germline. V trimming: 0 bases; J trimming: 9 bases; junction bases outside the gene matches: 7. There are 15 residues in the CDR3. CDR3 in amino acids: CASSLAGTGHGEQFF. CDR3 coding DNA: TGCGCCAGCAGCTTGGCAGGGACAGGGCATGGTGAGCAGTTCTTC.

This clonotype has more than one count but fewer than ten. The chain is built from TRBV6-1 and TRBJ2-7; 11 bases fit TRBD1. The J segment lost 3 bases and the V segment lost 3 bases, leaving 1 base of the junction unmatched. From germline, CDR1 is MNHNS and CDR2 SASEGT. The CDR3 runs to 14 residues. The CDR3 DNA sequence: TGTGCCAGCAGTGAGGACAGGGGGCGCTACGAGCAGTACTTC. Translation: CASSEDRGRYEQYF.

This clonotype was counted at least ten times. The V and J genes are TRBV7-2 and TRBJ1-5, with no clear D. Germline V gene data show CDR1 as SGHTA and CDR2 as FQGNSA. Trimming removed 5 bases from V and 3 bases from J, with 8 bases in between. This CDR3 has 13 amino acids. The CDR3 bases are TGTGCCAGCAGCCCTACGGCCAATCAGCCCCAGCATTTT. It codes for CASSPTANQPQHF.

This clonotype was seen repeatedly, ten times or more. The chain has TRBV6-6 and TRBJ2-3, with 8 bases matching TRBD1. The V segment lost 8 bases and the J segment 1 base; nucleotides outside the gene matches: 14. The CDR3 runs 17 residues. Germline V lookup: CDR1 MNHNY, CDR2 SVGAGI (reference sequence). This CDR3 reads CASRRGQGKVGTDTQYF. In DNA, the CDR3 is TGTGCCAGCCGAAGAGGACAGGGAAAGGTCGGCACAGATACGCAGTATTTT.

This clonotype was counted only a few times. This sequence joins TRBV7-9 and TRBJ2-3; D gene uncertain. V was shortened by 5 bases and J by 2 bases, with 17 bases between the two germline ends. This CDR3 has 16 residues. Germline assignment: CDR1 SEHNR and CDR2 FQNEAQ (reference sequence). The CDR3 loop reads CASSRKTPSHTDTQYF. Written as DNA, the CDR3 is TGTGCCAGCAGCCGGAAGACACCAAGTCACACAGATACGCAGTATTTT.

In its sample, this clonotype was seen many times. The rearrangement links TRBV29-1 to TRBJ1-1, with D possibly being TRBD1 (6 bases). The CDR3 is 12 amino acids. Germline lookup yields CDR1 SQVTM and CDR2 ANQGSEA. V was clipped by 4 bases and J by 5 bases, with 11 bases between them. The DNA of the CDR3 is TGCAGCGTTGGCGGGGGCAGGACTGAAGCTTTCTTT. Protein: CSVGGGRTEAFF.

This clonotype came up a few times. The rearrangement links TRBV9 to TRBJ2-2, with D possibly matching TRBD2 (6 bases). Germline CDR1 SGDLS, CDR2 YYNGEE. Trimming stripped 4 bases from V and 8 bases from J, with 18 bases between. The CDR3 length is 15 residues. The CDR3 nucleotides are TGTGCCAGCAGCCCAACCCCGGGAGCCTTAGGGGAGCTGTTTTTT. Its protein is CASSPTPGALGELFF.

CDR3 nucleotides: TGCAGCGCCCGAGGAGGAAGCAATCAGCCCCAGCATTTT. This gives the protein CSARGGSNQPQHF. The chain has TRBV29-1 and TRBJ1-5; no reliable D call. Germline V CDR1 and CDR2: SQVTM, ANQGSEA. V was shortened by 7 bases and J by 1 base, with 11 bases between the two germline ends. CDR3 length: 13 residues.

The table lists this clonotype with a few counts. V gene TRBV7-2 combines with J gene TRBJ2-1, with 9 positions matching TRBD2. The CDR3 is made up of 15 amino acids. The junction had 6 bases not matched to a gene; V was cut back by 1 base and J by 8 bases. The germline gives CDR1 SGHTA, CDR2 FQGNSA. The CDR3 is CASSLGGTSFDEQFF. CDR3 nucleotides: TGTGCCAGCAGCTTAGGCGGGACTAGCTTCGATGAGCAGTTCTTC.

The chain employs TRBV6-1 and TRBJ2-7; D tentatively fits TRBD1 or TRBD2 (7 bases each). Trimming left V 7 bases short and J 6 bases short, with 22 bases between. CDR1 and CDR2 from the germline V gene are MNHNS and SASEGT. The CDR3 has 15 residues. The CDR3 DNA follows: TGTGCCAGCACCCGGAACAGGGGAGGGTTTGTCGAGCAGTACTTC. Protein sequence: CASTRNRGGFVEQYF.

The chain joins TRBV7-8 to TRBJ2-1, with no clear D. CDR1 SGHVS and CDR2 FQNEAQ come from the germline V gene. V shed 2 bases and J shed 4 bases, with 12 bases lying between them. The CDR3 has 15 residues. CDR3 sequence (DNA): TGTGCCAGCAGCTTAAGGCCCGCGCCATACAATGAGCAGTTCTTC. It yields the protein CASSLRPAPYNEQFF.

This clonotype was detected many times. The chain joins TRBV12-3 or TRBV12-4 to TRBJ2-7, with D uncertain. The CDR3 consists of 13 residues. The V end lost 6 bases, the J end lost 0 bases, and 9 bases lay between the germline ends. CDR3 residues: CASSPQDSYEQYF. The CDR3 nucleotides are TGTGCCAGCAGCCCCCAGGACTCCTACGAGCAGTACTTC.

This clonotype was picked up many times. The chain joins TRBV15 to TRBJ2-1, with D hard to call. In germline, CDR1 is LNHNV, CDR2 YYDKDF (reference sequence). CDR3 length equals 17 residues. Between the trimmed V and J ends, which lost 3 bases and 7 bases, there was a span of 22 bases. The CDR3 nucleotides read TGTGCCACCAGCAGTGCCCCGGGTAGCCTAAATCGAAATGAGCAGTTCTTC. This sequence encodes CATSSAPGSLNRNEQFF.

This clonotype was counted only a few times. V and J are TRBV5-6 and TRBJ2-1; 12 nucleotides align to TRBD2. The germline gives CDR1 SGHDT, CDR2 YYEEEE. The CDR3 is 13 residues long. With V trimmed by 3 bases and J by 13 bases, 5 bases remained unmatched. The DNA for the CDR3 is TGTGCCAGCAGCTCGACTAGCGGGAGTGAACAGTTCTTC. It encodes CASSSTSGSEQFF. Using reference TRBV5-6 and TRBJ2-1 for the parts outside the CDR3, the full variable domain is DAGVTQSPTHLIKTRGQQVTLRCSPKSGHDTVSWYQQALGQGPQFIFQYYEEEERQRGNFPDRFSGHQFPNYSSELNVNALLLGDSALYLCASSSTSGSEQFFGPGTRLTVL.

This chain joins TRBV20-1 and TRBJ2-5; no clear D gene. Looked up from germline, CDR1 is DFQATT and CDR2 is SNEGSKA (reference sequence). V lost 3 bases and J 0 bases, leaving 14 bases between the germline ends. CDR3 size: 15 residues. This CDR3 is CSASRSDTYQETQYF. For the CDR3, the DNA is TGCAGTGCTAGCAGGTCAGATACGTACCAAGAGACCCAGTACTTC.

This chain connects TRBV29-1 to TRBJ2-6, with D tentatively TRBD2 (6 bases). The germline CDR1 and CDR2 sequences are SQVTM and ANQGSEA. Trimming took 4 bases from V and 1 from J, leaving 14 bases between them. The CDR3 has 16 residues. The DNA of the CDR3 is TGCAGCGTTGGAAGAAAGGGAGGATCTGGGGCCAACGTCCTGACTTTC. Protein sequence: CSVGRKGGSGANVLTF. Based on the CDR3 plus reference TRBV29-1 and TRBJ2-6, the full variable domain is SAVISQKPSRDICQRGTSLTIQCQVDSQVTMMFWYRQQPGQSLTLIATANQGSEATYESGFVIDKFPISRPNLTFSTLTVSNMSPEDSSIYLCSVGRKGGSGANVLTFGAGSRLTVL.

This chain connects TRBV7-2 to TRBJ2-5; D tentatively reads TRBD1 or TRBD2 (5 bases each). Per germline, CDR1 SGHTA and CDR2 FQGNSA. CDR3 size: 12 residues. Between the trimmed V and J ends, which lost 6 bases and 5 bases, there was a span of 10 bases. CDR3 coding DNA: TGTGCCAGCAGTCGGGACCGGGAGACCCAGTACTTC. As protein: CASSRDRETQYF. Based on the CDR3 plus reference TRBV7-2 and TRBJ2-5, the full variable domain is GAGVSQSPSNKVTEKGKDVELRCDPISGHTALYWYRQSLGQGLEFLIYFQGNSAPDKSGLPSDRFSAERTGGSVSTLTIQRTQQEDSAVYLCASSRDRETQYFGPGTRLLVL.

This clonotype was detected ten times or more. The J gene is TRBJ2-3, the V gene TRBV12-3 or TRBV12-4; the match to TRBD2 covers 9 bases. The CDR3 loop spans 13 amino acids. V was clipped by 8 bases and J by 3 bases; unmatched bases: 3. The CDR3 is CASSGLATDTQYF. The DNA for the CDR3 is TGTGCCAGCTCGGGACTAGCAACAGATACGCAGTATTTT.

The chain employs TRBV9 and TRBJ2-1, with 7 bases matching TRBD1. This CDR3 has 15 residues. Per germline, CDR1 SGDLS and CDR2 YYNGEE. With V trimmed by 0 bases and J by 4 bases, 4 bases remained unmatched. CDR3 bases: TGTGCCAGCAGCGTAGAGGGGGCCGCGTACAATGAGCAGTTCTTC. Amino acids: CASSVEGAAYNEQFF.

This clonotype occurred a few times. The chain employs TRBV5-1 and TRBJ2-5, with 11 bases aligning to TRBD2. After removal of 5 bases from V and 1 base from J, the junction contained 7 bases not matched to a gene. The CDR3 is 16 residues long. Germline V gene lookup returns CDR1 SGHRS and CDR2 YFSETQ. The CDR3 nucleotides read TGCGCCAGCAGTTCTACCGGGACTAGCGGCCAAGAGACCCAGTACTTC. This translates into CASSSTGTSGQETQYF.

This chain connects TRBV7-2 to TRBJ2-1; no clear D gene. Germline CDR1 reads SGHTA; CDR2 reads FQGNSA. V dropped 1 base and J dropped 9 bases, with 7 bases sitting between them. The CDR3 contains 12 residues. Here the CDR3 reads CASSLESREQFF. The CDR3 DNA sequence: TGTGCCAGCAGCTTAGAATCCCGTGAGCAGTTCTTC. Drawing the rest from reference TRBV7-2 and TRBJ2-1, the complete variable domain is GAGVSQSPSNKVTEKGKDVELRCDPISGHTALYWYRQSLGQGLEFLIYFQGNSAPDKSGLPSDRFSAERTGGSVSTLTIQRTQQEDSAVYLCASSLESREQFFGPGTRLTVL.

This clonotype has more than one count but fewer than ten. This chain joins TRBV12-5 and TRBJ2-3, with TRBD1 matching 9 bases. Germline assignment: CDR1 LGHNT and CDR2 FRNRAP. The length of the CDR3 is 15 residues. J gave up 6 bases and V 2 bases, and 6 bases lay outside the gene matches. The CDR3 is CASGLSGQGLDTQYF. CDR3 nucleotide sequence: TGTGCTAGTGGTTTGTCGGGACAGGGATTGGATACGCAGTATTTT.